This is a list of T cell receptor beta chains from one sample in a study of lymphopenia after photon versus proton radiotherapy. Libraries were prepared by immunoSEQ multiplex PCR; TCRdb keeps only in-frame clonotypes and omits some of them. The repertoire has roughly 20,000 clones, 80% to 95% of them found once; the top ten carry around 6.5%. The sequenced sample was peripheral blood, obtained from a patient treated with photon-based radiotherapy. The receptors come from a man aged 55 to 70 with pancreatic cancer. Each CDR3 is given with its conserved first and last residue. A D gene is named only where the DNA matches it firmly. A clone size is listed for some rows: how often the clone was seen (once, few, many), or a class if it is expanded.

j_gene: TRBJ1-3; d_gene: .; v_gene: TRBV15; abundance: .; CDR3nt: TGTGCCACCGGAAAGTTCTCTGGAAACACCATATATTTT; CDR3aa: CATGKFSGNTIYF
j_gene: TRBJ1-1; d_gene: TRBD1; v_gene: TRBV30; abundance: .; CDR3nt: TGTGCCTCGCCGGGACAGGGGGACACTGAAGCTTTCTTT; CDR3aa: CASPGQGDTEAFF
j_gene: TRBJ2-5; d_gene: .; v_gene: TRBV15; abundance: .; CDR3nt: TGTGCCACCAGCAGAGATCCGAGGGGCCAAGAGACCCAGTACTTC; CDR3aa: CATSRDPRGQETQYF
j_gene: TRBJ1-5; d_gene: .; v_gene: TRBV15; abundance: .; CDR3nt: TGTGCCACCAGCAGAGATTGGATAGGGCCAAATCAGCCCCAGCATTTT; CDR3aa: CATSRDWIGPNQPQHF
j_gene: TRBJ2-7; d_gene: TRBD1; v_gene: TRBV11-3; abundance: few; CDR3nt: TGTGCCAGCAGCTTAGAAACCGGACAGGGGACCTACGAGCAGTACTTC; CDR3aa: CASSLETGQGTYEQYF
j_gene: TRBJ1-4; d_gene: .; v_gene: TRBV7-7; abundance: .; CDR3nt: TGTGCTAGCAGCTCGAACCAGGGTACTAATGAAAAACTGTTTTTT; CDR3aa: CASSSNQGTNEKLFF
j_gene: TRBJ1-1; d_gene: .; v_gene: TRBV10-3; abundance: .; CDR3nt: TGTGCCATCAGCGACAGTTACACTGAAGCTTTCTTT; CDR3aa: CAISDSYTEAFF
j_gene: TRBJ2-1; d_gene: .; v_gene: TRBV5-1; abundance: .; CDR3nt: TGCGCCAGCAGCTTGGTACAGGATATCTACAATGAGCAGTTCTTC; CDR3aa: CASSLVQDIYNEQFF
j_gene: TRBJ2-5; d_gene: .; v_gene: TRBV20-1; abundance: .; CDR3nt: TGCAGTGCCGCAGTAACATTTGAGCAGTACTTC; CDR3aa: CSAAVTFEQYF
j_gene: TRBJ2-5; d_gene: TRBD1; v_gene: TRBV4-1; abundance: .; CDR3nt: TGCGCCAGCAGCAGACAGGGATTACAAGAGACCCAGTACTTC; CDR3aa: CASSRQGLQETQYF
j_gene: TRBJ2-1; d_gene: TRBD2; v_gene: TRBV4-3; abundance: .; CDR3nt: TGCGCCAGCAGCCAAGGGGCTAGCGGGGGAGGCAATGAGCAGTTCTTC; CDR3aa: CASSQGASGGGNEQFF
j_gene: TRBJ1-2; d_gene: .; v_gene: TRBV5-5; abundance: .; CDR3nt: TGTGCCAGCAGCTTGGCTGGAGGGGGGCACGATGGCTACACCTTC; CDR3aa: CASSLAGGGHDGYTF
j_gene: TRBJ2-2; d_gene: TRBD2; v_gene: TRBV4-1; abundance: .; CDR3nt: TGCGCCAGCAGCCAAGTGATACCGGGACTAGCGGGGGGGCTGAGAAACACCGGGGAGCTGTTTTTT; CDR3aa: CASSQVIPGLAGGLRNTGELFF
j_gene: TRBJ2-7; d_gene: .; v_gene: TRBV7-3; abundance: .; CDR3nt: TGTGCCAGCAGCTTAATGCCGGACAGCAACCAGTACTTC; CDR3aa: CASSLMPDSNQYF
j_gene: TRBJ2-1; d_gene: .; v_gene: TRBV7-2; abundance: .; CDR3nt: TGTGCCAGCAGCCCAGCCATTAGCTCCTACAATGAGCAATTCTTC; CDR3aa: CASSPAISSYNEQFF
j_gene: TRBJ2-5; d_gene: .; v_gene: TRBV5-4; abundance: .; CDR3nt: TGTGCCAGCAGCTTGGGGTGGGGACAAGAGACCCAGTACTTC; CDR3aa: CASSLGWGQETQYF
j_gene: TRBJ1-1; d_gene: TRBD1; v_gene: TRBV5-1; abundance: .; CDR3nt: TGCGCCAGCAGCTTCAACAATCCGGGACAGGGGGCCGAAGCTTTCTTT; CDR3aa: CASSFNNPGQGAEAFF
j_gene: TRBJ1-3; d_gene: .; v_gene: TRBV11-1; abundance: .; CDR3nt: TGTGCCAGCAGCTTAGATATAACAGGTGGAAACACCATATATTTT; CDR3aa: CASSLDITGGNTIYF
j_gene: TRBJ1-4; d_gene: .; v_gene: TRBV5-1; abundance: .; CDR3nt: TGCGCCAGCAGTGGACAGAGTAATGAAAAACTGTTTTTT; CDR3aa: CASSGQSNEKLFF
j_gene: TRBJ2-5; d_gene: .; v_gene: TRBV30; abundance: .; CDR3nt: TGTGCCTGGAGTGGTGACAGGCAAGAGACCCAGTACTTC; CDR3aa: CAWSGDRQETQYF
j_gene: TRBJ2-2; d_gene: TRBD2; v_gene: TRBV4-2; abundance: .; CDR3nt: TGTGCCAGCAGCCGGGGGGGAGACGGCGGTAGGAACACCGGGGAGCTGTTTTTT; CDR3aa: CASSRGGDGGRNTGELFF
j_gene: TRBJ2-1; d_gene: .; v_gene: TRBV5-1; abundance: once; CDR3nt: TGCGCCAGCAGCCCCCGGCCTGAGCAGTTCTTC; CDR3aa: CASSPRPEQFF
j_gene: TRBJ1-1; d_gene: .; v_gene: TRBV5-4; abundance: .; CDR3nt: TGTGCCAGCAGCTTGGGAGGGGCGGGAGGCATGAACACTGAAGCTTTCTTT; CDR3aa: CASSLGGAGGMNTEAFF
j_gene: TRBJ2-4; d_gene: .; v_gene: TRBV5-6; abundance: .; CDR3nt: TGTGCCAGCAGCTGGGGGCGCGGGGGTTGGGCCAAAAACATTCAGTACTTC; CDR3aa: CASSWGRGGWAKNIQYF
j_gene: TRBJ1-2; d_gene: TRBD1; v_gene: TRBV5-1; abundance: .; CDR3nt: TGCGCCAGCAGCTTGGCGACAGGGACTAACTATGGCTACACCTTC; CDR3aa: CASSLATGTNYGYTF
j_gene: TRBJ2-5; d_gene: TRBD1; v_gene: TRBV10-3; abundance: .; CDR3nt: TGTGCCATCAGTGCAGAACAGGGGGCAATCCTTGAAGAGACCCAGTACTTC; CDR3aa: CAISAEQGAILEETQYF
j_gene: TRBJ1-2; d_gene: .; v_gene: TRBV15; abundance: .; CDR3nt: TGTGCCACCAGCACCCGGTGGCAGGGCTATGGCTACACCTTC; CDR3aa: CATSTRWQGYGYTF
j_gene: TRBJ2-7; d_gene: .; v_gene: TRBV30; abundance: few; CDR3nt: TGTGCCTGGAAACCCAAAGCGACAAGTTTATACGAGCAGTACTTC; CDR3aa: CAWKPKATSLYEQYF